Each of the 11 T cell receptor beta chains below was sequenced from the same sample in a study of T-cell reconstitution after alpha-beta-depleted transplantation in children. TCRbeta library construction was performed incorporating unique molecular identifiers. TCRdb called the PCR reads again in MiXCR, with one record for every CDR3 protein. The profile shows some 110,000 distinct CDR3 sequences, 10% of them singletons. Sequences were derived from PBMCs, sampled before TCRalphabeta/CD19-depleted stem cell transplant. The source of these receptors is a boy aged 2 to 10 with acute lymphoblastic leukemia, due to receive a stem cell transplant.

This clonotype was seen a few times. The CDR3 bases are TGTGCCAGCTCCACAAAAGAGGGCAATGAGCAGTTCTTC. Protein sequence: CASSTKEGNEQFF. This chain uses TRBV18 with TRBJ2-1; possibly TRBD2 for D (5 bases). V was cut by 6 bases and J by 6 bases, with 12 bases left in between. Germline assignment: CDR1 KGHSH and CDR2 LQKENI. There are 13 residues in the CDR3.

This clonotype was seen a few times. V and J are TRBV4-2 and TRBJ1-1; D is uncertain. The germline V and J ends were trimmed by 4 bases and 4 bases, with 10 bases remaining between them. CDR1 and CDR2 from the germline V gene are LGHNA and YNFKEQ. The CDR3 is 13 amino acids. CDR3 region: CASSRPPSTEAFF. The CDR3 DNA reads as TGTGCCAGCAGCCGCCCGCCATCCACTGAAGCTTTCTTT.

This clonotype was detected many times. The chain joins TRBV5-1 to TRBJ2-6, with D uncertain. Germline V gene sequence: CDR1 SGHRS, CDR2 YFSETQ. V lost 0 bases and J lost 7, with 2 bases in between. This CDR3 has 12 residues. The CDR3 nucleotides are TGCGCCAGCAGCTTGGAAGCCAACGTCCTGACTTTC. Residues: CASSLEANVLTF.

There are a few counts of this clonotype. The CDR3 reads CSVREQDYGYTF. The CDR3 nucleotides are TGCAGCGTTCGAGAGCAGGACTATGGCTACACCTTC. The V and J genes are TRBV29-1 and TRBJ1-2; no definite D call. The germline CDR1 and CDR2 sequences are SQVTM and ANQGSEA. The CDR3 runs 12 residues. V lost 5 bases and J lost 3, with 10 bases in between.

This clonotype turned up a few times. The chain recombines TRBV14 with TRBJ2-4; the D is unclear. CDR3 size: 12 residues. Germline lookup yields CDR1 SGHDN and CDR2 FVKESK. V lost 3 bases and J 4 bases, leaving 4 bases between the germline ends. CDR3 coding DNA: TGTGCCAGCAGCCACCTGAAAAACATTCAGTACTTC. Residues: CASSHLKNIQYF.

This clonotype was picked up many times. This chain connects TRBV12-3 or TRBV12-4 to TRBJ2-4; the D call may be TRBD1 or TRBD2 (5 bases each). This CDR3 region has 16 residues. V lost 6 bases to trimming and J lost 1 base, with 16 bases between them. The CDR3 DNA reads as TGTGCCAGCAGCCCCCGGGGCGGCGGGGCCAAAAACATTCAGTACTTC. Its translation: CASSPRGGGAKNIQYF.

The table lists this clonotype with a few counts. V and J are TRBV3-1 and TRBJ2-7; D might be TRBD1 or TRBD2, each matching 5 bases. The ends were cut back, 0 bases at V and 2 bases at J, with 14 bases in the middle. The length of the CDR3 is 16 residues. Germline assignment: CDR1 LGHDT and CDR2 YNNKEL (reference sequence). The CDR3 sequence is CASSQDEGTRTYEQYF. The CDR3 DNA reads as TGTGCCAGCAGCCAAGATGAGGGGACGCGCACCTACGAGCAGTACTTC.

This clonotype was found a few times. The CDR3 is CASSRDRVSNEQFF. DNA for the CDR3: TGTGCCAGCAGCCGGGACAGGGTTAGTAATGAGCAGTTCTTC. This chain uses TRBV7-7 with TRBJ2-1; 9 nucleotides line up with TRBD1. The CDR3 totals 14 residues. CDR1 is SSHAT and CDR2 is FNYEAQ in the germline V gene (reference sequence). J lost 7 bases, V lost 5 bases, and 6 bases had no gene match.

This clonotype was recorded many times. V and J are TRBV27 and TRBJ1-1, with D perhaps matching TRBD1 (6 bases). The CDR3 totals 13 residues. V was pared by 5 bases and J by 7 bases, with 14 bases between. Germline CDR1 reads MNHEY; CDR2 reads SMNVEV (reference sequence). The CDR3 reads CASSQRGAGEAFF. The CDR3, as DNA: TGTGCCAGCAGTCAACGGGGGGCGGGTGAAGCTTTCTTT.

The gene calls are TRBV7-9 and TRBJ2-7; 7 nucleotides agree with TRBD2. V gave up 4 bases and J gave up 7 bases; unmatched junction bases: 7. From germline, CDR1 is SEHNR and CDR2 FQNEAQ (reference sequence). The length of the CDR3 is 13 residues. The chain's CDR3 is CASSSRGRGEQYF. Here the CDR3 DNA reads TGTGCCAGCAGCTCCCGAGGGAGGGGTGAGCAGTACTTC.

The DNA of the CDR3 is TGTGCCAGCAGTGGTCAGGGGGCGGAGTGGACTGAAGCTTTCTTT. Its translation: CASSGQGAEWTEAFF. This chain uses TRBV27 with TRBJ1-1, with 8 bases that match TRBD1. The germline V gene encodes CDR1 MNHEY and CDR2 SMNVEV (reference sequence). The ends lost 5 bases at V and 5 bases at J; junction bases unmatched: 10. The CDR3 loop spans 15 amino acids.